A selection of T cell receptor beta chains follows, all from one sample in a study of shared clonotypes between healthy human individuals. Generated by immunoSEQ multiplex PCR, the TCRdb table keeps only in-frame clones and is missing some. Of 2 million to 3 million clones in the sample, around 90% are singletons; the top ten hold around 0.14%. The sample comprised naive CD4+ T cells sorted from blood. The receptors stem from a man between 18 and 35 years old in good health. CDR3s include the opening cysteine and the closing phenylalanine or tryptophan.

>TRBJ2-5|TRBV10-1
CASSDRTGKRETQYF
>TRBJ2-7|TRBV27
CASRPAGRTYEQYF
>TRBJ2-3|TRBV6-1
CASSSSGGLDTQYF
>TRBJ2-2|TRBV30
CAWSSGSDTGELFF
>TRBJ2-2|TRBV19
CASSIGLASGYTGELFF
>TRBJ1-5|TRBV19
CASSIDLGTLNQPQHF
>TRBJ1-3|TRBV6-5
CASSYSKSAGNTIYF
>TRBJ1-2|TRBV5-6
CASSLDSNLYGYTF
>TRBJ1-4|TRBV19
CASSIRGAYYNEKLFF
>TRBJ1-4|TRBV2
CASSPLGTAGEKLFF
>TRBJ2-4|TRBV19
CASSISQGVTKNIQYF
>TRBJ1-2|TRBV10-3
CAISESRAYGYTF
>TRBJ1-6|TRBV19
CASSIDAVGGPNSPLHF
>TRBJ2-5|TRBV11-2
CASSYGQITQETQYF
>TRBJ1-1|TRBV30
CAWSPRQGKHEAFF
>TRBJ2-7|TRBV5-1
CASSLAGTSGYGYGYEQYF
>TRBJ2-1|TRBV6-4
CASSSTGDNEQFF
>TRBJ2-5|TRBV7-9
CASSYLAGGQETQYF
>TRBJ2-5|TRBV11-2
CASSLDRTGRETQYF
>TRBJ1-5|TRBV29-1
CSVVNQPQHF
>TRBJ1-5|TRBV5-8
CASSLDTGSFSNQPQHF
>TRBJ2-4|TRBV18
CASSPGTADKNIQYF
>TRBJ2-2|TRBV18
CASSPFLDGTGELFF
>TRBJ1-1|TRBV11-2
CASSLQVVNTEAFF
>TRBJ2-7|TRBV2
CASDWGSFSDYEQYF
>TRBJ2-2|TRBV29-1
CSVGRGKSGELFF
>TRBJ2-7|TRBV5-1
CASGRLAGEVEQYF
>TRBJ2-1|TRBV6-1
CASTVGNEQFF
>TRBJ1-4|TRBV14
CASSQDRGKGEKLFF